The clone carrying this T cell receptor beta chain was picked up many times. Its matching antigen is unknown. Regarding time point: persistent/refractory GD, antithyroid drugs over 5 years with positive TRAb. PBMC RNA served as the TCR library source. By American Thyroid Association guidelines, Graves' disease was diagnosed in the cohort. This entry belongs to a study of regulatory T cells in long-lasting Graves disease. Study-wide points: Persistent disease samples used TRBV28, TRBJ1-2 and TRBJ2-5 preferentially.

There are 17 residues in the CDR3. V was clipped by 5 bases and J by 3 bases, with 20 bases between them. From germline, CDR1 is MDHEN and CDR2 SYDVKM. Sequencing libraries for TCR beta were prepared with iRepertoire HTBI primers and Arm-PCR of CDR3 regions. TCRdb reanalysed the multiplex PCR reads using MiXCR and keeps one entry per CDR3 protein. Among more than 300,000 distinct CDR3 sequences listed, about 23% were seen once. This TCR was recovered from a woman aged 40 to 49 with Graves disease. This rearrangement joins TRBV28 to TRBJ1-5; tentative D call: TRBD1 (5 bases). Material: peripheral blood mononuclear cells (PBMCs), obtained when the disease was refractory, from a patient treated with antithyroid drugs. This CDR3 is CASSPTRTRGYNQPQHF. Written as DNA, the CDR3 is TGTGCCAGCAGTCCGACCAGGACACGGGGATACAATCAGCCCCAGCATTTT.